The entry below describes one T cell receptor (beta chain). The CDR3 covers 16 residues. The V gene end was trimmed by 3 bases and the J gene end by 9 bases; junction bases not matched to a gene: 11. CDR1 and CDR2 (germline): SGHKS, YYEKEE (reference sequence). The sample belongs to a study of T cells in Graves' hyperthyroidism and ophthalmopathy. RNA transcripts gave rise to amplified TCR beta CDR3 regions. The study used the HTBI primer set for a first-round RT-PCR of the TCR CDR3. TCRdb recomputed calls from the multiplex PCR reads with MiXCR, one row per CDR3 protein. The sample includes 700,000 or so distinct CDR3 sequences, 13% to 15% of them seen just once.

The V and J genes are TRBV5-5 and TRBJ1-6; 8 bases are shared with TRBD1. The material sequenced was blood. This receptor was identified in a woman between 50 and 59 years old with Graves' ophthalmopathy. The CDR3 sequence is CASSSTPGQESSPLHF. The CDR3 region has the DNA TGTGCCAGCAGCTCGACTCCGGGACAGGAGAGTTCACCCCTCCACTTT.